This TCR beta chain appears in the sequencing data of a study of blood T cell repertoires in COVID-19 (dated by TCRdb to the early 2020s). With respect to the entire study: Collaborator samples came from the United States, Italy and Spain and covered acute and convalescent phases of COVID-19. The prospective study material was composed of cDNA or gDNA derived from T cells, B-cell-depleted T cells, or PBMCs. Subjects who had been exposed to COVID-19, were actively infected with it, or had recovered from it provided the deeply sampled blood TCRbeta repertoires that made up the dataset. The repertoires were released in a freely available public database meant as a resource for research on the immune response to SARS-CoV-2. The samples were drawn from two sources: the first 160 participants of the ongoing ImmuneRACE study, and approximately 1,300 subjects contributed by 6 global collaborators. Sample metadata almost always included a de-identified subject ID, COVID-19 status, age in years and sex. Where available, HLA class I and class II types were obtained from metadata supplied by the sample provider rather than from assay-based typing.

What the work shows at the level of the full study, not this receptor alone: How much clinical and demographic metadata was included differed by source and by participant, and the metadata was provided uncurated.

To note about this clone: Its recognized antigen is unknown. It has no much larger one-base neighbor in the sample; base qualities were not kept.

Participants in the prospective study were enrolled through a virtual design, were aged roughly 18 to 100 years, and lived in 20 to 30 United States geographic areas. Cohort assignment in the prospective study relied on participant-reported clinical history from a screening survey and a study questionnaire. Each participant in the prospective study had whole blood, serum and a nasopharyngeal or oropharyngeal swab collected by mobile phlebotomists. Additional blood draws and questionnaires over an approximately 2-month period could optionally be provided by prospective study participants. Prospective study blood samples were shipped either frozen or at room temperature before DNA extraction. TCRbeta CDR3 regions were amplified from genomic DNA by means of the immunoSEQ Assay, a bias-controlled multiplex PCR. Per the original workflow: Nucleated cell counts per sample were estimated from amplification of reference gene primers within the assay. Sequence reads were collapsed and filtered to measure the absolute abundance of every unique TCRbeta CDR3 rearrangement. For each sample, productive Simpson clonality was calculated as the square root of Simpson's diversity index across productive rearrangements. This immuneACCESS table, as held by TCRdb, lists in-frame sequences with V and J called but not all clones. Of the missing ones, under half trace to an unresolved V gene in checked studies; the others have no known cause. The V and J calls and clone size are taken from that table; D and trimming were inferred from the DNA. The sample table contains approximately 190,000 clones; only one count was recorded for roughly 82% of them. The leading ten clones occupy 4% to 6.5% of the sample.

Inclusive of the bounding cysteine and phenylalanine, the CDR3 is 15 residues long. Just the 45-base CDR3 DNA is kept, in frame starting at base 1. The germline V end is reduced by 7 bases and the J end by 4 bases; junction bases left unmatched: 8. For CDR1 and CDR2, the germline V gene (reference sequence) lists SGHKS and YYEKEE. Sequencing used PBMCs or T cells enriched from blood (not recorded which). Recombination linked TRBV5-5 to TRBJ2-5, and 12 bases in between align with TRBD2. The clonotype was recovered from a woman aged 60-70 years with acute COVID-19. The CDR3 is CASLLAGGSGETQYF. The nucleotide sequence reads as follows: TGTGCCAGCCTACTAGCGGGGGGCTCAGGAGAGACCCAGTACTTC. Reference TRBV5-5 and TRBJ2-5 proteins supply the regions before and after the CDR3; the full variable domain is: DAGVTQSPTHLIKTRGQQVTLRCSPISGHKSVSWYQQVLGQGPQFIFQYYEKEERGRGNFPDRFSARQFPNYSSELNVNALLLGDSALYLCASLLAGGSGETQYFGPGTRLLVL.